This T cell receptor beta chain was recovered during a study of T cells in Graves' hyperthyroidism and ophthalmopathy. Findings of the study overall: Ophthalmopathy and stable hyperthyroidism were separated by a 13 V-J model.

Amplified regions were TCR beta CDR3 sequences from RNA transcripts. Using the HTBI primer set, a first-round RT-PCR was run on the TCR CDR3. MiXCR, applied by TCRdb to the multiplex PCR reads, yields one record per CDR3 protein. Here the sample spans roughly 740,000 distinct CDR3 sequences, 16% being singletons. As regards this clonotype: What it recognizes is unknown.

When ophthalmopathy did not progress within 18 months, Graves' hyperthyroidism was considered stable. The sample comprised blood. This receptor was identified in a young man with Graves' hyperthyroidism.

CDR3 sequence: CSVQDRSQIKQYF. In DNA, the CDR3 is TGCAGTGTTCAGGACAGGAGCCAAATCAAGCAGTACTTC. V is TRBV20-1 and J is TRBJ2-7; 7 bases map to TRBD1. J gave up 8 bases and V 7 bases, and 14 bases lay outside the gene matches. Germline V gives CDR1 DFQATT, CDR2 SNEGSKA (reference sequence). The CDR3 has 13 amino acids.